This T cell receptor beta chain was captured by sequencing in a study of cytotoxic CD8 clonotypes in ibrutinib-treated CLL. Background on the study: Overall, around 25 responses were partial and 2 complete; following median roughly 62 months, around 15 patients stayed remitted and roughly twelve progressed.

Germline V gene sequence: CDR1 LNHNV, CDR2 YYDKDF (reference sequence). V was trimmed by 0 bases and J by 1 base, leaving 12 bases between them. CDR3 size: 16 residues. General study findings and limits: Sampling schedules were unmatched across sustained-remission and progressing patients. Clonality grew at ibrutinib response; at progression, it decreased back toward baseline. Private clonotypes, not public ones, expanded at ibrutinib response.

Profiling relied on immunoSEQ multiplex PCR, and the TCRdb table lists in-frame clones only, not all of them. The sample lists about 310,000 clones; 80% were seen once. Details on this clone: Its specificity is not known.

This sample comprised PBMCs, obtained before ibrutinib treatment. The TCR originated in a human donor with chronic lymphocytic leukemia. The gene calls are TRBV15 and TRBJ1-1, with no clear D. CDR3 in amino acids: CATSRDLARPNTEAFF. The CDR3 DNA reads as TGTGCCACCAGCAGAGATCTGGCCCGCCCGAACACTGAAGCTTTCTTT.